The clone carrying this T cell receptor (beta chain) has only one observation. Its cognate antigen is unknown. These data come from a study of Ad26.COV2.S vaccination and SARS-CoV-2 variants. Across the study: The COV1001 Ad26.COV2.S trial arm included the donor. Study results and caveats: Substantial breadth was reported for post-vaccination spike-specific CD8+ and CD4+ T cells. Analytic work on TCR breadth and depth might have understated the full extent of total T cell responses.

Sample treatment: around 19 received Ad26.COV2.S at low or high dose, single or two shots; about 5 received placebo; per-sample allocation not given. The samples were gathered on day 63 after the first injection of vaccine or placebo. Clones were read by immunoSEQ multiplex PCR, and TCRdb kept only the in-frame ones, dropping some. Here the sample spans around 300,000 clones, approximately 86% being singletons. CDR3 length: 14 amino acids. The V and J ends lost 6 bases and 5 bases respectively, with 16 bases between them. Germline CDR1 and CDR2: MNHEY and SMNVEV (reference sequence). The clonotype was recovered from a person aged 18-65 years who received the Ad26.COV2.S COVID-19 vaccine or a placebo. This chain links TRBV27 with TRBJ2-5; tentatively, D is TRBD2 (5 bases). Sequences were derived from peripheral blood, sampled in a trial of Ad26.COV2.S vaccine versus placebo. The chain's CDR3 is CASRRAAVWETQYF. In nucleotides, the CDR3 is TGTGCCAGCAGGCGAGCGGCCGTTTGGGAGACCCAGTACTTC.